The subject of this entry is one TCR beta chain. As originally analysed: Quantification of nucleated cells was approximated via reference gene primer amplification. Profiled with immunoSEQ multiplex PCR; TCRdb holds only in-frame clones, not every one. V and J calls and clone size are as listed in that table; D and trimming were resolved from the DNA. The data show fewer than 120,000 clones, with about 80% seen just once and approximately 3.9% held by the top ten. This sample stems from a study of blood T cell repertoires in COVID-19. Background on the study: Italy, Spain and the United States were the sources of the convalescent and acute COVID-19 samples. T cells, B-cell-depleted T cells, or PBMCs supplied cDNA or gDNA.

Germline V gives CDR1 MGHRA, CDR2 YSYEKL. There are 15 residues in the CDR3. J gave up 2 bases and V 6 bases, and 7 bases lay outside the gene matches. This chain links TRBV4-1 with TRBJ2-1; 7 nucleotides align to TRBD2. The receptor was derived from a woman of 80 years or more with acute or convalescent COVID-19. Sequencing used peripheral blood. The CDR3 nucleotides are TGCGCCAGCAGTCACCCGGGGGGTACCTACAATGAGCAGTTCTTC. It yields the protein CASSHPGGTYNEQFF.